The clone carrying this T cell receptor beta chain appeared many times. Antigen unknown. This sample is drawn from a study of breast tumors, draining lymph nodes, adjacent tissues. In TCRdb, the multiplex PCR reads were re-called with MiXCR into one record per CDR3 protein. This table holds around 250,000 distinct CDR3 sequences, less than 40% found once. Study conclusions and caveats: Tumor TCR diversity was below lymph nodes but above nontumor tissue.

Breast cancer patients provided tissue from their axillary draining lymph nodes. Per germline, CDR1 SGHRS and CDR2 YFSETQ. Trimming left V 2 bases short and J 4 bases short, with 12 bases between. The CDR3 length is 14 residues. Sequencing was carried out using axillary lymph node tissue. The clonotype comes from a female donor with breast cancer. Some clones in this sample may be carry-over from other donors' samples. The chain has TRBV5-1 and TRBJ2-5; D possibly corresponds to TRBD1 (5 bases). The CDR3 region is CASSFLGAGETQYF. Written as DNA, the CDR3 is TGCGCCAGCAGCTTTTTAGGGGCAGGAGAGACCCAGTACTTC.